This T cell receptor beta chain was documented in a study of T-cell reconstitution after alpha-beta-depleted transplantation in children. The study's findings and limits: The authors attributed T-cell counts and diversity one year after transplant mostly to newly produced T cells.

Unique molecular identifiers featured in how the TCRbeta library was prepared. TCRdb used MiXCR to reprocess the PCR reads, holding one entry per CDR3 protein. The table includes tens of thousands of distinct CDR3 sequences, roughly 4.5% detected once. This clonotype was found many times. Its specificity is not known. This sample comprised PBMCs, mostly from graft donor cells, obtained 180 days after TCRalphabeta/CD19-depleted stem cell transplant. This TCR derives from a boy less than two years old who had a stem cell transplant for acute myeloid leukemia, so the T cells may come from the graft donor.

The CDR3, as DNA: TGTGCCATCAGTGATGTAGCGGGGGAGAGCTCCTACGAGCAGTACTTC. This translates into CAISDVAGESSYEQYF. The chain has TRBV10-3 and TRBJ2-7, with TRBD2 identical over 9 bases. This CDR3 region has 16 residues. CDR1 is ENHRY, CDR2 SYGVKD, per germline. V lost 3 bases and J lost 0; bases outside the gene matches: 6.